The next 2 T cell receptor beta chains were all read from a single sample in a study of blood T cell repertoires in COVID-19. Measured with immunoSEQ multiplex PCR; TCRdb has only the in-frame clones, and not every one. Among 300,000 to 350,000 clones listed, roughly 87% were seen once. The sample was peripheral blood. These receptors were collected from a man aged 18 to 29 with active or convalescent COVID-19.

This chain connects TRBV27 to TRBJ2-3, with a tentative D call TRBD2 (5 bases). CDR3 length: 15 amino acids. The V gene's germline CDR1 is MNHEY and CDR2 SMNVEV (reference sequence). V was cut by 6 bases and J by 5 bases, with 18 bases left in between. DNA of the CDR3: TGTGCCAGCAGACCCGATATATTAGAGGGAGATACGCAGTATTTT. Encoded protein: CASRPDILEGDTQYF.

J is TRBJ2-2 and V is TRBV7-9, with 9 bases aligning to TRBD1. Germline CDR1 reads SEHNR; CDR2 reads FQNEAQ (reference sequence). V shed 5 bases and J 1 base; nucleotides not matched to a gene: 5. The CDR3 runs 16 residues. CDR3 region: CASSPKDRGNTGELFF. The CDR3 coding sequence is TGTGCCAGCAGCCCAAAGGACAGGGGGAACACCGGGGAGCTGTTTTTT.